The T cell receptor beta chain described here comes from a study of blood T cell repertoires in COVID-19. Sequencing was performed with immunoSEQ multiplex PCR; in TCRdb, only in-frame clones are kept and a portion is missing. The table lists 160,000 or so clones, about four fifths of them singletons, with over 11% in the top ten. The germline V gene encodes CDR1 SGHAT and CDR2 FQNNGV. This CDR3 comprises 13 residues. J lost 6 bases, V lost 6 bases, and 4 bases had no gene match. The sequenced material came from peripheral blood. The sequence derives from a woman aged 80 or over with acute or convalescent COVID-19. The chain uses TRBV11-2 and TRBJ2-3; TRBD1 agrees at 9 bases. The CDR3 region is CASSSGQGDTQYF. CDR3 bases: TGTGCCAGCAGTTCGGGACAGGGCGATACGCAGTATTTT. Full variable domain (rest looked up from reference TRBV11-2 and TRBJ2-3): EAGVAQSPRYKIIEKRQSVAFWCNPISGHATLYWYQQILGQGPKLLIQFQNNGVVDDSQLPKDRFSAERLKGVDSTLKIQPAKLEDSAVYLCASSSGQGDTQYFGPGTRLTVL.